The sequence of this TCR beta chain was determined in a study of radiotherapy plus CTLA-4 blockade in lung cancer. About the study: With approximately 33% of patients having disease control, objective responses were seen in about 18%. Study results and caveats: Radiotherapy with ipilimumab was followed by blood expansion of tumor-derived clones. Early clonal dynamics of blood T cells, together with interferon-beta, were reported as the best response predictor.

The data were produced by immunoSEQ multiplex PCR, yet TCRdb's version contains in-frame clones alone and is incomplete. The sample lists tens of thousands of clones; 70% to 90% were seen once. For this clone: Its antigen remains unknown.

Focal radiation plus CTLA-4 blockade with ipilimumab was given to patients with chemo-refractory metastatic non-small-cell lung cancer. The V end was cut by 0 bases, the J end by 4 bases, with 8 bases between. Germline-derived CDR1 and CDR2 are SGDLS and YYNGEE. This CDR3 region has 14 residues. The source was peripheral blood, collected from a patient treated with radiotherapy plus ipilimumab. V is TRBV9 and J is TRBJ1-3; D remains ambiguous. The receptor was derived from a human donor with non-small cell lung cancer that progressed on radiotherapy plus ipilimumab. DNA for the CDR3: TGTGCCAGCAGCGTAGCGGACGTCGGAAACACCATATATTTT. It codes for CASSVADVGNTIYF. Drawing the rest from reference TRBV9 and TRBJ1-3, the complete variable domain is DSGVTQTPKHLITATGQRVTLRCSPRSGDLSVYWYQQSLDQGLQFLIQYYNGEERAKGNILERFSAQQFPDLHSELNLSSLELGDSALYFCASSVADVGNTIYFGEGSWLTVV.